The 29 T cell receptor beta chains given below trace back to one sample, sequenced in a study of CD8+CD57+ T cells in acquired aplastic anemia (dated by TCRdb to the late 2010s). The patients picked for sequencing were ones in whom flow cytometry had shown an expansion of CD8+CD57+ cells. For sequencing, an Illumina HiSeq 2000 was employed. Profiling of TCR beta VDJ combinations and CDR3 sequences used genomic DNA as the template. Clones were called with MiXCR by TCRdb after fastp trimmed the public reads at Q25, and only in-frame beta chains were retained. Under each unique CDR3 protein, matching rows form one entry showing the most common genes and DNA. This sample gives around 170,000 distinct CDR3 sequences in total; 48% of them show up just once. The ten largest clones add up to approximately 9.7% of the sample. Sequenced sample: sorted CD4+, CD8+, or CD8+CD57+ T cells (not recorded which) from PBMCs. The source of these receptors is a human donor with aplastic anemia.

This clonotype was seen repeatedly, ten times or more. CDR3 residues: CASSQGTENTEAFF. CDR3 coding DNA: TGTGCCAGCAGCCAGGGGACAGAGAACACTGAAGCTTTCTTT. V and J are TRBV4-2 and TRBJ1-1, with 7 bases matching TRBD1. The J segment lost 1 base and the V segment lost 3 bases, leaving 2 bases of the junction unmatched. The CDR3 extends over 14 amino acids. From germline, CDR1 is LGHNA and CDR2 YNFKEQ.

Ten or more counts support this clonotype. The V and J genes are TRBV5-1 and TRBJ1-1, with a tentative D call TRBD1 (6 bases). CDR1 and CDR2 (germline): SGHRS, YFSETQ. The CDR3 has 14 residues. The V gene lost 4 bases and the J gene lost 3 bases, with 13 bases spanning the gap. The DNA for the CDR3 is TGCGCCAGCAGCCTCCGGACAGATTACACTGAAGCTTTCTTT. This encodes CASSLRTDYTEAFF.

The chain recombines TRBV30 with TRBJ2-1; tentatively, D is TRBD2 (6 bases). Germline CDR1 GTSNPN, CDR2 SVGIG (reference sequence). Trimming removed 0 bases at V and 4 bases at J, with 13 bases between. The CDR3 length is 15 residues. The CDR3 sequence: CAWSVPGGLYNEQFF. The DNA of the CDR3 is TGTGCCTGGAGTGTACCTGGTGGACTATACAATGAGCAGTTCTTC. The variable domain in full, with the rest retrieved from reference TRBV30 and TRBJ2-1, is SQTIHQWPATLVQPVGSPLSLECTVEGTSNPNLYWYRQAAGRGLQLLFYSVGIGQISSEVPQNLSASRPQDRQFILSSKKLLLSDSGFYLCAWSVPGGLYNEQFFGPGTRLTVL.

In its sample, this clonotype was seen many times. The chain links TRBV15 to TRBJ2-7, with 8 bases fitting TRBD1. The CDR3 totals 15 residues. The trim removed 0 bases at V and 5 bases at J, leaving 6 bases unmatched. Germline V gene sequence: CDR1 LNHNV, CDR2 YYDKDF (reference sequence). CDR3 amino acids: CATSRETGARDEQYF. CDR3 nucleotides: TGTGCCACCAGCAGAGAGACAGGGGCGAGGGACGAGCAGTACTTC.

This clonotype was found many times. The chain carries TRBV20-1 and TRBJ1-5, with D possibly TRBD1 on 6 matching bases. The CDR3 sequence is 16 residues long. The germline V and J ends were trimmed by 7 bases and 1 base, with 20 bases remaining between them. CDR1 and CDR2 (germline): DFQATT, SNEGSKA (reference sequence). The CDR3 DNA follows: TGCAGTGGAGGGGCACACAGGGACTCGAGCAATCAGCCCCAGCATTTT. Its translation: CSGGAHRDSSNQPQHF.

This chain uses TRBV29-1 with TRBJ2-3, with D perhaps TRBD1 (6 bases). Per the germline V gene, CDR1 is SQVTM and CDR2 is ANQGSEA. Trimming cost V 7 bases and J 3 bases, with 14 bases left between them. The CDR3 runs to 13 residues. CDR3 DNA: TGCAGCGCGAATCCTACAGGGACAGATACGCAGTATTTT. This sequence encodes CSANPTGTDTQYF.

This clonotype was observed at least ten times. This chain joins TRBV20-1 and TRBJ1-5, with D possibly matching TRBD1 (6 bases). Per the germline V gene, CDR1 is DFQATT and CDR2 is SNEGSKA (reference sequence). This CDR3 comprises 13 residues. The germline V and J ends were trimmed by 5 bases and 7 bases, with 15 bases remaining between them. The CDR3 DNA reads as TGCAGTGCTCGGACAGATAGCGGACAGCCCCAGCATTTT. Translation gives CSARTDSGQPQHF.

The chain carries TRBV6-1 and TRBJ2-6, with D uncertain. This CDR3 is built from 18 residues. The V and J ends lost 5 bases and 0 bases respectively, with 17 bases between them. Germline V CDR1 and CDR2: MNHNS, SASEGT. Written as DNA, the CDR3 is TGTGCCAGCAGTAAATTTCCCCTTAGCAGCTCTGGGGCCAACGTCCTGACTTTC. Its protein product is CASSKFPLSSSGANVLTF.

V usage is TRBV5-6 and J usage is TRBJ2-1, with D unresolved. The CDR3 is made up of 12 amino acids. Germline CDR1 is SGHDT and CDR2 is YYEEEE. The ends were cut back, 4 bases at V and 10 bases at J, with 12 bases in the middle. CDR3 in amino acids: CASSPTAGEQFF. CDR3 DNA: TGTGCCAGCAGCCCTACAGCCGGGGAGCAGTTCTTC.

CDR3 sequence: CARSSTAGDYGYTF. The DNA of the CDR3 is TGTGCCCGATCCTCTACGGCCGGGGACTATGGCTACACCTTC. The genes are TRBV30 and TRBJ1-2, with unresolved D. The germline V gene has CDR1 GTSNPN and CDR2 SVGIG (reference sequence). The CDR3 length is 14 residues. The germline V and J ends were trimmed by 8 bases and 3 bases, with 19 bases remaining between them.

This clonotype was seen repeatedly, ten times or more. The chain joins TRBV5-1 to TRBJ2-5, with D perhaps given as TRBD1 or TRBD2 (6 bases each). Germline V gene lookup returns CDR1 SGHRS and CDR2 YFSETQ. V gave up 0 bases and J gave up 5 bases, with 20 bases separating them. The CDR3 has 17 residues. The CDR3 coding sequence is TGCGCCAGCAGCTTGGCGTTCGGGGCGGGACACGCGGAGACCCAGTACTTC. It specifies CASSLAFGAGHAETQYF.

This chain connects TRBV19 to TRBJ1-5; no clear D gene. Trimming took 2 bases from V and 7 from J, leaving 15 bases between them. The CDR3 contains 15 residues. Germline V gives CDR1 LNHDA, CDR2 SQIVND (reference sequence). For the CDR3, the DNA is TGTGCCAGTAGTATAATGAAGGGCGTCCAACAGCCCCAGCATTTT. This translates into CASSIMKGVQQPQHF.

The chain employs TRBV9 and TRBJ2-1, with 11 bases lining up with TRBD2. Germline V gene data show CDR1 as SGDLS and CDR2 as YYNGEE. V gave up 1 base and J gave up 5 bases; unmatched junction bases: 11. The CDR3 spans 18 residues. The CDR3 DNA reads as TGTGCCAGCAGCGTAAGGAGTTGGACTAGCGGGCCGCACAATGAGCAGTTCTTC. Protein sequence: CASSVRSWTSGPHNEQFF.

This chain joins TRBV2 and TRBJ1-2, with D unresolved. The CDR3 is 11 amino acids. Germline V gene lookup returns CDR1 SNHLY and CDR2 FYNNEI. Trimming removed 11 bases from V and 8 bases from J, with 15 bases in between. CDR3 nucleotides: TGTGCCTCCCGGCCCCCCAGAGGCTACACCTTC. The encoded protein is CASRPPRGYTF.

The sample holds many counts of this clonotype. The V call is TRBV9, the J call TRBJ2-1, with 12 bases identical to TRBD2. The germline CDR1 and CDR2 sequences are SGDLS and YYNGEE. The CDR3 is 17 amino acids. The V gene end was trimmed by 0 bases and the J gene end by 8 bases; junction bases not matched to a gene: 9. The CDR3 DNA follows: TGTGCCAGCAGCGTAGTAGCTAGCGGGAGGGCCCGGTATGAGCAGTTCTTC. Encoded protein: CASSVVASGRARYEQFF.

This clonotype has at least ten counts. The chain uses TRBV9 and TRBJ2-2; D might be TRBD1 or TRBD2, each matching 5 bases. Between the trimmed V and J ends, which lost 4 bases and 7 bases, there was a span of 14 bases. This CDR3 has 14 residues. The germline gives CDR1 SGDLS, CDR2 YYNGEE. In DNA, the CDR3 is TGTGCCAGCAGCATCGGGACCGATCACGGGGAGCTGTTTTTT. This sequence encodes CASSIGTDHGELFF.

The J gene is TRBJ1-6, the V gene TRBV10-3, with TRBD1 matching 7 bases. J was trimmed by 6 bases and V by 5 bases; bases with no gene match: 7. The CDR3 length is 15 residues. Germline V gene data show CDR1 as ENHRY and CDR2 as SYGVKD. The CDR3 DNA reads TGTGCCATCAGTAAACACCGGGACAGTAATTCACCCCTCCACTTT. This translates into CAISKHRDSNSPLHF.

The sample holds a few counts of this clonotype. J is TRBJ1-2 and V is TRBV20-1, with D maybe TRBD1 (6 bases). The CDR3 loop spans 14 amino acids. V was pared by 6 bases and J by 4 bases, with 18 bases between. Per germline, CDR1 DFQATT and CDR2 SNEGSKA (reference sequence). CDR3 sequence: CSATSDGGIYGYTF. DNA of the CDR3: TGCAGTGCCACCTCCGATGGGGGCATCTATGGCTACACCTTC.

Many counts were recorded for this clonotype. The rearrangement uses TRBV19 and TRBJ2-6; D is perhaps TRBD1 (5 bases). The CDR3 loop spans 18 amino acids. Trimming stripped 3 bases from V and 2 bases from J, with 17 bases between. Germline CDR1 reads LNHDA; CDR2 reads SQIVND (reference sequence). The chain's CDR3 is CASSIRGREYPGANVLTF. The CDR3 DNA is TGTGCCAGTAGTATCAGAGGCAGGGAATACCCTGGGGCCAACGTCCTGACTTTC.

In this sample, this clonotype turned up many times. The chain couples TRBV20-1 to TRBJ2-7, with 10 positions matching TRBD2. Per germline, CDR1 DFQATT and CDR2 SNEGSKA (reference sequence). The CDR3 length is 14 residues. J was trimmed by 6 bases and V by 0 bases; bases with no gene match: 5. This chain's CDR3 is CSARDPLAGSEQYF. CDR3 DNA: TGCAGTGCTAGAGATCCACTAGCGGGAAGCGAGCAGTACTTC.

This clonotype was seen at least ten times. The genes are TRBV29-1 and TRBJ2-3; 9 nucleotides align to TRBD2. CDR1 is SQVTM and CDR2 is ANQGSEA in the germline V gene. The CDR3 totals 14 residues. J gave up 7 bases and V 4 bases, and 9 bases lay outside the gene matches. This CDR3 is CSVVASGIGNTQYF. CDR3 coding DNA: TGCAGCGTTGTGGCTAGCGGGATAGGGAATACGCAGTATTTT.

This clonotype has ten or more counts. Just one base apart from a much larger clone, this may be a read error. The J gene is TRBJ2-7, the V gene TRBV24-1, with a possible D match to TRBD2 (5 bases). Trimming removed 0 bases at V and 9 bases at J, with 5 bases between. This CDR3 contains 11 residues. Germline assignment: CDR1 KGHDR and CDR2 SFDVKD. The CDR3 protein is CATSDLGLQYF. In DNA, the CDR3 is TGTGCCACCAGTGATTTGGGACTGCAGTACTTC.

The count of this clonotype is one. A much larger clone sits a single nucleotide away, making a read error possible. J is TRBJ2-2 and V is TRBV7-9; D is unclear. From germline, CDR1 is SEHNR and CDR2 FQNEAQ (reference sequence). With 2 bases removed from V and 0 bases from J, the gap between germline ends came to 7 bases. The CDR3 is 15 amino acids. The CDR3 DNA sequence: TGTGCCAGCAGCTTATACGGTACGAACACCGGGGAGCTGTTTTTT. This gives the protein CASSLYGTNTGELFF.

This clonotype was observed many times. The gene calls are TRBV5-1 and TRBJ2-3; D is unresolved. The CDR3 consists of 13 residues. The germline CDR1 and CDR2 sequences are SGHRS and YFSETQ. V gave up 9 bases and J gave up 2 bases, with 13 bases separating them. The CDR3 region has the DNA TGCGCCACCTCCCTTCAGGTCACAGATACGCAGTATTTT. Translated, it gives CATSLQVTDTQYF.

The chain uses TRBV29-1 and TRBJ1-1; D remains ambiguous. The CDR3 spans 11 residues. From germline, CDR1 is SQVTM and CDR2 ANQGSEA. Trimming stripped 3 bases from V and 5 bases from J, with 7 bases between. CDR3 protein: CSVDEGTEAFF. CDR3 nucleotides: TGCAGCGTTGATGAAGGGACTGAAGCTTTCTTT.

A word on this clonotype: The junction and the germline gene differ at one end; a read error may be behind it. This chain links TRBV20-1 with TRBJ1-4; D is unresolved. The CDR3 consists of 13 residues. The germline V gene encodes CDR1 DFQATT and CDR2 SNEGSKA (reference sequence). CDR3 loop: CSARGELNEKLFF. CDR3 nucleotides: TGCAGTGCGAGAGGAGAACTAAATGAAAAACTGTTTTTT.

This clonotype was observed at least ten times. The chain has TRBV19 and TRBJ2-7; 8 bases match TRBD1. The germline gives CDR1 LNHDA, CDR2 SQIVND (reference sequence). The CDR3 has 15 residues. The V and J ends lost 4 bases and 4 bases, in that order; junction bases with no gene match: 9. The CDR3, as DNA: TGTGCCAGTAGTAGCCCTGGACAGGGAACGTACGAGCAGTACTTC. Its translation is CASSSPGQGTYEQYF.

V is TRBV5-1 and J is TRBJ2-2, with TRBD1 matching 8 bases. The germline CDR1 and CDR2 sequences are SGHRS and YFSETQ. The CDR3 length is 13 residues. Losses at the gene ends were 3 bases for V and 5 bases for J; bases not matched to a gene: 0. The CDR3 is CASSWTGTGELFF. The CDR3, as DNA: TGCGCCAGCAGCTGGACAGGGACCGGGGAGCTGTTTTTT. The entire variable domain, with the rest obtained from reference TRBV5-1 and TRBJ2-2, is as follows: KAGVTQTPRYLIKTRGQQVTLSCSPISGHRSVSWYQQTPGQGLQFLFEYFSETQRNKGNFPGRFSGRQFSNSRSEMNVSTLELGDSALYLCASSWTGTGELFFGEGSRLTVL.

As to this clonotype: This may be a read error: a much more frequent sequence differs by one nucleotide. The rearrangement links TRBV10-3 to TRBJ1-2; D ambiguous. From germline, CDR1 is ENHRY and CDR2 SYGVKD. The CDR3 has 13 residues. The CDR3 nucleotides are TGTGCCATCAGTGGAGGCGAGGCGGCTGGCTGCACCTTC. It codes for CAISGGEAAGCTF.